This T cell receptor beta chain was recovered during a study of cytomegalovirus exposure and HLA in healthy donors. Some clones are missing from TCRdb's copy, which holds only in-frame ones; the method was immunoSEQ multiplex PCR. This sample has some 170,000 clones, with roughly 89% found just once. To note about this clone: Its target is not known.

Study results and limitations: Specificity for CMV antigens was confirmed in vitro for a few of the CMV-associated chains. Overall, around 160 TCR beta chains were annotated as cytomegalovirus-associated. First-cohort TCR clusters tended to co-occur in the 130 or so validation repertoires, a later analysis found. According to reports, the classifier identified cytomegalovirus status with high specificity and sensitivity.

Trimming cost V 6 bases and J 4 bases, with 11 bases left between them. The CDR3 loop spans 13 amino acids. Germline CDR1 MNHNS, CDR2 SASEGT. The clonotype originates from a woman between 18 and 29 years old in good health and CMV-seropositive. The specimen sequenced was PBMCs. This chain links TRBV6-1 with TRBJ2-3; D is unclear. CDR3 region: CASRRPGPDTQYF. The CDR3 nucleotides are TGTGCCAGCAGACGTCCCGGTCCAGATACGCAGTATTTT.